Described below is a single T cell receptor beta chain sequence and its context. Which antigen it targets is not known. No base quality information exists; no much larger clone differs at one position. TCRbeta CDR3 regions were amplified from genomic DNA using the immunoSEQ Assay, a bias-controlled multiplex PCR. Per the original workflow: Nucleated cell counts per sample were estimated from amplification of reference gene primers within the assay. Sequence reads were collapsed and filtered to measure the absolute abundance of every unique TCRbeta CDR3 rearrangement. Productive Simpson clonality was computed per sample as the square root of Simpson's diversity index over productive rearrangements. TCRdb mirrors the immuneACCESS table, restricted to in-frame sequences. Some clones are absent from its copies; in checked studies, under half trace to an unresolved V gene, and the reason for the others is unknown. Clone size and V and J calls were adopted from that table, with D and trimming inferred from the DNA. This sample lists 50,000 to 80,000 clones; approximately 78% were detected once. The top ten clonotypes cover 14% of the sample.

The CDR3, from cysteine to phenylalanine, totals 15 residues. Only CDR3 DNA remains: 45 bases, in frame from the first base. From V the trimming removes 5 bases and from J it removes 6 bases, while the gene matches leave 9 bases of the junction unaccounted for. CDR1 and CDR2, per the germline V gene (reference sequence), are LGHDT and YNNKEL. This entry belongs to a study of blood T cell repertoires in COVID-19 (dated by TCRdb to 2019 to 2021). About the study as a whole: Samples from collaborators originated in the United States, Italy and Spain and spanned both the acute and convalescent phases of COVID-19. The repertoires were released in a freely available public database intended as a resource for research on the immune response to SARS-CoV-2. Nearly every sample came with metadata listing a de-identified subject ID, COVID-19 status, age in years and sex. Where available, HLA class I and class II types were taken from metadata supplied by the sample provider and were not determined by assay-based typing. The material from the prospective study consisted of cDNA or gDNA derived from T cells, B-cell-depleted T cells, or PBMCs. Subjects who had been exposed to COVID-19, were actively infected with it, or had recovered from it provided the deeply sampled blood TCRbeta repertoires that made up the dataset. Samples were obtained from the ongoing ImmuneRACE study (first 160 participants) and from 1,254 subjects provided by 6 global collaborators. Paper-wide results and their limitations: Clinical and demographic metadata were provided uncurated, with the amount varying by source and participant.

At one collaborating source in Seattle, patients were enrolled during active infection and were followed longitudinally through the course of disease. Collaborating institutions collected whole blood in K2EDTA tubes following their own protocols. Collaborator samples were shipped for TCRbeta analysis as frozen whole blood, isolated PBMCs, or DNA extracted from either sample type. The receptor's source is a man aged 55 to 69 with COVID-19, enrolled during active disease. Sequenced material: peripheral blood. The chain uses TRBV3-1 (or the pseudogene TRBV3-2) and TRBJ2-7, with 11 bases matching TRBD2. The nucleotide sequence reads TGTGCCAGCAGCTTCTCCGGGACTAGCGGTAGCGAGCAGTACTTC. Its translation is CASSFSGTSGSEQYF.